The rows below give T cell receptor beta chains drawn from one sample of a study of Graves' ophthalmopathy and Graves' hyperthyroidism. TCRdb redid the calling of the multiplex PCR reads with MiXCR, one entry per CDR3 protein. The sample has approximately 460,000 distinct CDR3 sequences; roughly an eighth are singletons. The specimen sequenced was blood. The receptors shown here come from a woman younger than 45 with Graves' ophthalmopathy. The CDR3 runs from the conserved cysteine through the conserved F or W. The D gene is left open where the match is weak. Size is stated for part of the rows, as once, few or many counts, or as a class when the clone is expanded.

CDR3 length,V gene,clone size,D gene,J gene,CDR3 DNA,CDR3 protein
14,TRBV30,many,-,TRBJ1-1,TGTGCCTGGAGTCCAGGGAGATTGAACACTGAAGCTTTCTTT,CAWSPGRLNTEAFF
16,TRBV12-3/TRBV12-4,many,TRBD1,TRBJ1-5,TGTGCCAGCAGCACCGGGACAGGGTCCAGCAATCAGCCCCAGCATTTT,CASSTGTGSSNQPQHF
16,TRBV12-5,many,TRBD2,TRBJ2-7,TGTGCTAGTGATAACCCTTCGGTAGGGGAGGGTGTCGAGCAGTACTTC,CASDNPSVGEGVEQYF
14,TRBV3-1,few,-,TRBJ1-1,TGTGCCAGCAGCCAAGAACCGGAGGTCAGTGAAGCTTTCTTT,CASSQEPEVSEAFF
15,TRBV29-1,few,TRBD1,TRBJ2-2,TGCAGCGTTATAGGACAGGGGGGCGCGTCCGGGGAGCTGTTTTTT,CSVIGQGGASGELFF
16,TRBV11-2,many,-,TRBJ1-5,TGTGCCAGCAGCTTAGGGGGGGGATATAGCAATCAGCCCCAGCATTTT,CASSLGGGYSNQPQHF
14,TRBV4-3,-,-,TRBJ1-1,TGCGCCAGCAGCCAAGACCCGAAGTACACTGAAGCTTTCTTT,CASSQDPKYTEAFF
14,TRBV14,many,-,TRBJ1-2,TGTGCCAGCAGCAGGGCAGGGACGGATTATGGCTACACCTTC,CASSRAGTDYGYTF
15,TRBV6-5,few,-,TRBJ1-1,TGTGCCAGCAGTTACTCCGGGGGATTGAACACTGAAGCTTTCTTT,CASSYSGGLNTEAFF
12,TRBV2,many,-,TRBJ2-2,TGTGCCAGCAGGACGGACAGCAGGGAGCTGTTTTTT,CASRTDSRELFF
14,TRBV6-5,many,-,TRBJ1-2,TGTGCCAGCACCTGGGCAGGAGGGGACTATGGCTACACCTTC,CASTWAGGDYGYTF
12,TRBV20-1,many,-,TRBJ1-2,TGCAGTGCTAGATTCCCTGAGCATGGCTACACCTTC,CSARFPEHGYTF
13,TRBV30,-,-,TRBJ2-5,TGTGCCTCGACAGGAGCGTCCCAAGAGACCCAGTACTTC,CASTGASQETQYF
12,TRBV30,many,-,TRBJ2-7,TGTGCCCTCAGGGCAGAGGTTTACGAGCAGTACTTC,CALRAEVYEQYF
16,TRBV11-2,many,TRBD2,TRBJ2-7,TGTGCCAGCACCTCACCTAGGGGACTAGCGAACAACGAGCAGTACTTC,CASTSPRGLANNEQYF
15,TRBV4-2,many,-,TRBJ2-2,TGTGCCAGCAGCCAACTCGACAGTAACACCGGGGAGCTGTTTTTT,CASSQLDSNTGELFF